These 26 T cell receptor beta chains came from one sample sequenced in a study of OX40 agonist ivuxolimab in advanced cancers. The assay was immunoSEQ multiplex PCR, and TCRdb's table has in-frame clones only and misses some. The repertoire consists of 45,000 or so clones, with 75% to 85% occurring once and the leading ten covering 2% to 3%. This specimen consisted of CD4+ or CD8+ T cells sorted from blood, obtained in a trial of the OX40 agonist ivuxolimab. All receptors derive from an adult with an advanced solid tumor such as melanoma, head and neck, liver or kidney cancer.

V is TRBV5-1 and J is TRBJ2-7, with D possibly TRBD1 on 6 matching bases. The CDR3 length is 14 residues. Per germline, CDR1 SGHRS and CDR2 YFSETQ. Trimming cost V 2 bases and J 2 bases, with 11 bases left between them. CDR3 protein: CASSFRTEAYEQYF. CDR3 nucleotides: TGCGCCAGCAGCTTTCGGACAGAAGCCTACGAGCAGTACTTC.

The gene calls are TRBV7-9 and TRBJ2-7, with D maybe TRBD2 (6 bases). The V end lost 4 bases, the J end lost 0 bases, and 19 bases lay between the germline ends. There are 17 residues in the CDR3. Germline assignment: CDR1 SEHNR and CDR2 FQNEAQ (reference sequence). This CDR3 reads CASSYPPGSSSSYEQYF. The CDR3 DNA reads TGTGCCAGCAGCTACCCCCCCGGGAGCAGCTCCTCCTACGAGCAGTACTTC.

This clone occurred a few times. V gene TRBV7-9 combines with J gene TRBJ2-7, with D unresolved. Germline V gives CDR1 SEHNR, CDR2 FQNEAQ (reference sequence). The CDR3 runs 13 residues. Trimming left V 2 bases short and J 1 base short, with 6 bases between. The CDR3 loop reads CASSLSQSYEQYF. The DNA for the CDR3 is TGTGCCAGCAGCTTAAGCCAATCCTACGAGCAGTACTTC.

V and J are TRBV7-9 and TRBJ2-5; D perhaps matches TRBD2 (6 bases). The length of the CDR3 is 14 residues. Deletions cut 3 bases from V and 5 bases from J, with 13 bases between. The germline gives CDR1 SEHNR, CDR2 FQNEAQ (reference sequence). The DNA of the CDR3 is TGTGCCAGCAGCTTCCAGGGAGGAATGGAGACCCAGTACTTC. Translated, it gives CASSFQGGMETQYF.

The chain couples TRBV5-1 to TRBJ2-1; 10 bases are a match to TRBD2. Germline V CDR1 and CDR2: SGHRS, YFSETQ. J lost 5 bases, V lost 3 bases, and 8 bases had no gene match. This CDR3 is built from 16 residues. For the CDR3, the DNA is TGCGCCAGCAGCTCGTGGCGCAGCGGGGGGGACAATGAGCAGTTCTTC. It translates to CASSSWRSGGDNEQFF. Variable domain in full (rest from reference TRBV5-1 and TRBJ2-1): KAGVTQTPRYLIKTRGQQVTLSCSPISGHRSVSWYQQTPGQGLQFLFEYFSETQRNKGNFPGRFSGRQFSNSRSEMNVSTLELGDSALYLCASSSWRSGGDNEQFFGPGTRLTVL.

This clone was seen just once. The rearrangement links TRBV5-1 to TRBJ2-3; 7 bases map to TRBD2. Unmatched junction bases numbered 9, after V lost 9 bases and J lost 2 bases. Germline-derived CDR1 and CDR2 are SGHRS and YFSETQ. The CDR3 runs 14 residues. The CDR3 region has the DNA TGCGCCACCAGGGCTAGCGGATACACAGATACGCAGTATTTT. The encoded protein is CATRASGYTDTQYF.

The chain combines TRBV7-9 with TRBJ2-3; tentatively, D is TRBD2 (6 bases). This CDR3 is 14 amino acids long. CDR1 is SEHNR and CDR2 is FQNEAQ in the germline V gene (reference sequence). With 3 bases removed from V and 6 bases from J, the gap between germline ends came to 13 bases. As DNA, the CDR3 is TGTGCCAGCAGCTTCCGGGACTTTGGTGATACGCAGTATTTT. The encoded protein is CASSFRDFGDTQYF.

This clone was found once. V is TRBV7-9 and J is TRBJ2-7; 13 nucleotides line up with TRBD2. Germline V CDR1 and CDR2: SEHNR, FQNEAQ (reference sequence). The CDR3 is made up of 14 amino acids. J was trimmed by 7 bases and V by 5 bases; bases with no gene match: 5. CDR3 DNA: TGTGCCAGCAGCAGACTAGCGGGAGGTGAGGAGCAGTACTTC. It specifies CASSRLAGGEEQYF.

This clone was seen a handful of times. This chain connects TRBV4-2 to TRBJ1-1, with a weak D call TRBD1 (5 bases). The CDR3 covers 19 residues. V gave up 0 bases and J gave up 0 bases, with 20 bases separating them. CDR1 and CDR2 from the germline V gene are LGHNA and YNFKEQ. The CDR3 reads CASSQDGAPRLKMNTEAFF. DNA of the CDR3: TGTGCCAGCAGCCAAGATGGGGCACCCCGACTGAAGATGAACACTGAAGCTTTCTTT.

The J gene is TRBJ1-2, the V gene TRBV6-6; 8 positions match TRBD1. Germline V CDR1 and CDR2: MNHNY, SVGAGI (reference sequence). V shed 6 bases and J 8 bases; nucleotides not matched to a gene: 11. The length of the CDR3 is 14 residues. The CDR3 is CASSEMTGARGYTF. The CDR3 region has the DNA TGTGCCAGCAGCGAGATGACAGGGGCTAGGGGCTACACCTTC.

V gene TRBV2 combines with J gene TRBJ1-5; 11 bases align to TRBD1. The germline CDR1 and CDR2 sequences are SNHLY and FYNNEI. The CDR3 spans 15 residues. The V and J ends lost 6 bases and 8 bases, in that order; junction bases with no gene match: 9. The CDR3 DNA is TGTGCCAGCAGGGGGGACAGGGGGATTAATGAGCCCCAGCATTTT. Translation gives CASRGDRGINEPQHF. Supplemented by reference TRBV2 and TRBJ1-5, the full variable domain reads EPEVTQTPSHQVTQMGQEVILRCVPISNHLYFYWYRQILGQKVEFLVSFYNNEISEKSEIFDDQFSVERPDGSNFTLKIRSTKLEDSAMYFCASRGDRGINEPQHFGDGTRLSIL.

This clone was observed once. The J gene is TRBJ1-4, the V gene TRBV7-9, with D possibly matching TRBD1 (5 bases). This CDR3 comprises 15 residues. Germline V CDR1 and CDR2: SEHNR, FQNEAQ (reference sequence). Trimming removed 5 bases from V and 0 bases from J, with 10 bases in between. The CDR3 spells CASSIQQATNEKLFF. CDR3 nucleotides: TGTGCCAGCAGCATACAACAGGCAACTAATGAAAAACTGTTTTTT.

The rearrangement links TRBV5-8 to TRBJ2-7, with 8 bases matching TRBD1. The ends lost 4 bases at V and 4 bases at J; junction bases unmatched: 7. CDR1 and CDR2 from the germline V gene are SGHTS and YDEGEE. There are 14 residues in the CDR3. Here the CDR3 reads CASSQQGVTYEQYF. DNA for the CDR3: TGTGCCAGCAGCCAACAGGGGGTCACGTACGAGCAGTACTTC.

The V and J genes are TRBV11-3 and TRBJ2-7; TRBD2 agrees at 9 bases. Germline CDR1 and CDR2: SGHNT and YENEEA. After removal of 3 bases from V and 5 bases from J, the junction contained 8 bases not matched to a gene. The CDR3 contains 15 residues. The chain's CDR3 is CASSLSGLAVNEQYF. CDR3 DNA sequence: TGTGCCAGCAGCTTGTCGGGACTAGCAGTCAACGAGCAGTACTTC.

The J gene is TRBJ2-7, the V gene TRBV5-6; 12 bases fit TRBD1. Germline V gene lookup returns CDR1 SGHDT and CDR2 YYEEEE. The CDR3 is 15 amino acids. Losses at the gene ends were 4 bases for V and 6 bases for J; bases not matched to a gene: 8. The CDR3 region is CASSATGQGAPEQYF. The CDR3 DNA sequence: TGTGCCAGCAGCGCCACGGGACAGGGGGCCCCCGAGCAGTACTTC.

V is TRBV5-6 and J is TRBJ2-1; D gene unclear. This CDR3 is built from 15 residues. Germline V gene sequence: CDR1 SGHDT, CDR2 YYEEEE. Trimming removed 1 base from V and 2 bases from J, with 10 bases in between. CDR3 in amino acids: CASSLKWGTYNEQFF. The CDR3 nucleotides read TGTGCCAGCAGCTTGAAATGGGGAACCTACAATGAGCAGTTCTTC.

V is TRBV11-3 and J is TRBJ2-7; unclear D gene. The CDR3 is 12 amino acids. V lost 0 bases, J lost 2 bases, and 2 bases lay in between. Germline CDR1 SGHNT, CDR2 YENEEA. CDR3 sequence: CASSLEAYEQYF. For the CDR3, the DNA is TGTGCCAGCAGCTTAGAGGCCTACGAGCAGTACTTC.

The V gene is TRBV19, the J gene TRBJ1-5, with a tentative D call TRBD1 (6 bases). This CDR3 has 15 residues. Germline CDR1 reads LNHDA; CDR2 reads SQIVND (reference sequence). Deletions cut 1 base from V and 1 base from J, with 8 bases between. The CDR3 region has the DNA TGTGCCAGTAGTATAGGGAGGGGGAGCAATCAGCCCCAGCATTTT. This encodes CASSIGRGSNQPQHF.

The rearrangement joins TRBV11-2 to TRBJ2-3; 10 bases agree with TRBD2. J lost 4 bases, V lost 3 bases, and 7 bases had no gene match. CDR3 size: 16 residues. Looked up from germline, CDR1 is SGHAT and CDR2 is FQNNGV. The CDR3 DNA follows: TGTGCCAGCAGCTTGAAAAGCGGGGGGGCCCCAGATACGCAGTATTTT. Amino acids: CASSLKSGGAPDTQYF.

The chain uses TRBV2 and TRBJ2-3; D unclear. The ends were cut back, 6 bases at V and 2 bases at J, with 12 bases in the middle. The length of the CDR3 is 14 residues. Germline V gives CDR1 SNHLY, CDR2 FYNNEI. CDR3 nucleotide sequence: TGTGCCAGCAGGGGTCCAGTCCACACAGATACGCAGTATTTT. It is translated as CASRGPVHTDTQYF.

This clone was recorded only once. The chain combines TRBV2 with TRBJ2-3, with 9 bases lining up with TRBD2. CDR3 length equals 15 residues. Trimming removed 9 bases from V and 2 bases from J; junction bases left unmatched: 9. Germline-derived CDR1 and CDR2 are SNHLY and FYNNEI. This chain's CDR3 is CASTGAGGPTDTQYF. DNA for the CDR3: TGTGCCAGTACGGGGGCGGGGGGGCCCACAGATACGCAGTATTTT.

This clone was observed a single time. V and J are TRBV15 and TRBJ2-1; D possibly corresponds to TRBD1 (6 bases). Germline CDR1 is LNHNV and CDR2 is YYDKDF (reference sequence). V lost 8 bases to trimming and J lost 1 base, with 18 bases between them. The CDR3 runs 16 residues. The CDR3 DNA is TGTGCCACCGCCCAACGAGGGGGAAGGTCCTACAATGAGCAGTTCTTC. This gives the protein CATAQRGGRSYNEQFF. The full variable domain, with the rest looked up from reference TRBV15 and TRBJ2-1, is DAMVIQNPRYQVTQFGKPVTLSCSQTLNHNVMYWYQQKSSQAPKLLFHYYDKDFNNEADTPDNFQSRRPNTSFCFLDIRSPGLGDTAMYLCATAQRGGRSYNEQFFGPGTRLTVL.

The chain employs TRBV5-6 and TRBJ2-7, with D unclear. CDR1 is SGHDT, CDR2 YYEEEE, per germline. This CDR3 is 13 amino acids long. V gave up 3 bases and J gave up 3 bases, with 10 bases separating them. CDR3 region: CASSSDVLYEQYF. The CDR3 DNA follows: TGTGCCAGCAGCTCGGACGTCCTCTACGAGCAGTACTTC.

This clone was seen more than once but under ten times. The J gene is TRBJ2-2, the V gene TRBV5-6; D is unresolved. Trimming took off 0 bases at V and 2 bases at J, with 17 bases between the two ends. The CDR3 runs 18 residues. Per germline, CDR1 SGHDT and CDR2 YYEEEE. CDR3: CASSLDLGTNINTGELFF. The CDR3 DNA reads as TGTGCCAGCAGCTTGGATTTGGGAACCAATATCAACACCGGGGAGCTGTTTTTT.

This clone was observed a single time. This sequence joins TRBV12-5 and TRBJ1-1; TRBD1 matches 7 bases. Germline assignment: CDR1 LGHNT and CDR2 FRNRAP. Trimming at V came to 1 base and at J to 0 bases, leaving 8 bases not matched to a gene. The CDR3 consists of 17 residues. The CDR3 DNA follows: TGTGCTAGTGGTTTGGCCAAGGGACAGCGATTGAACACTGAAGCTTTCTTT. Translation gives CASGLAKGQRLNTEAFF.

The CDR3 protein is CASSQDPGDNYGYTF. The CDR3 bases are TGCGCCAGCAGCCAAGATCCCGGTGACAACTATGGCTACACCTTC. The chain has TRBV4-1 and TRBJ1-2; no clear D. Per germline, CDR1 MGHRA and CDR2 YSYEKL. CDR3 size: 15 residues. V was shortened by 0 bases and J by 2 bases, with 10 bases between the two germline ends.